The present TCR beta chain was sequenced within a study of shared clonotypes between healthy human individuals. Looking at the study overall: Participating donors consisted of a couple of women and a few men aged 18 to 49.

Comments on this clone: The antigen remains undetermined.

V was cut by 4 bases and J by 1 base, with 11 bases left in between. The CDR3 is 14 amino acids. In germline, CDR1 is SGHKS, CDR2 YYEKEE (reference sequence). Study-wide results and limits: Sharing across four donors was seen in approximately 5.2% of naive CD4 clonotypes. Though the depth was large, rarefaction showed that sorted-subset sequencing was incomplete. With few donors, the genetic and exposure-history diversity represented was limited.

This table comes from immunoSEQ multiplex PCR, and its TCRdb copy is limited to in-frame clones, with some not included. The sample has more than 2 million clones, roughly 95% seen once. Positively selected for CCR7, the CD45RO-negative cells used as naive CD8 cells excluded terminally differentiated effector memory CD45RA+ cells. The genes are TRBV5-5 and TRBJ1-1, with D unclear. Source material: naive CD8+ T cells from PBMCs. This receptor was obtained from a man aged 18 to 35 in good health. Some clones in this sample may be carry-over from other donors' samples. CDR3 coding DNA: TGTGCCAGCAGCCCATATGGGTCGAACACTGAAGCTTTCTTT. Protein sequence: CASSPYGSNTEAFF.